These T cell receptor beta chains were read from a single sample in a study of siplizumab effects on memory and regulatory T cells. This table comes from immunoSEQ multiplex PCR, and its TCRdb copy is limited to in-frame clones, with some not included. The top ten hold 6% to 7% of the sample, which has 70,000 to 95,000 clones, approximately 93% seen once. Sequences were obtained from CD8+ T cells sorted from blood. The receptor set was obtained from a human donor in good health. Both conserved end residues are part of each CDR3. A D gene is named only where the DNA matches it firmly. Rows may omit the clone size; those that give it use once, few, many or a size class.

CDR3nt | CDR3aa | v_gene | abundance | j_gene | d_gene
TGTGCCAGCAGCCAAGAAGAAGCCGGGACCCTTCCCCGGGACGAGAATATCCACGAGCAGTACTTC | CASSQEEAGTLPRDENIHEQYF | TRBV14 | - | TRBJ2-7 | -
TGCGCCAGCAGTCGGCAGGGTTTGGGTAACACTGAAGCTTTCTTT | CASSRQGLGNTEAFF | TRBV4-1 | - | TRBJ1-1 | -
TGTGCCAGCAGCTTAGCGCTCAGGGAGGGCCACTATGGCTACACCTTC | CASSLALREGHYGYTF | TRBV7-9 | once | TRBJ1-2 | -
TGTGCCAGCAGCCCAACAGGGGGTTCACCCCTCCACTTT | CASSPTGGSPLHF | TRBV14 | - | TRBJ1-6 | TRBD1
TGTGCCAGTAGTAGTAATGAGCAGTTCTTC | CASSSNEQFF | TRBV19 | - | TRBJ2-1 | -
TGTGCCAGTAGTATATTTTGGACTAGCGGGATGAAGGGCCACACAGATACGCAGTATTTT | CASSIFWTSGMKGHTDTQYF | TRBV19 | - | TRBJ2-3 | TRBD2
TGCGCCAGCAGCCAAGTATACGGGAGAGTCTCAGATACGCAGTATTTT | CASSQVYGRVSDTQYF | TRBV4-1 | - | TRBJ2-3 | -
TGCGCCAGCAGCCAGGGACAGGGTAGAGGCAATGAGCAGTTCTTC | CASSQGQGRGNEQFF | TRBV4-3 | - | TRBJ2-1 | TRBD1
TGTGCCAGCAGCTTAGGGCAGACGGAGCAGTACTTC | CASSLGQTEQYF | TRBV7-9 | - | TRBJ2-7 | -
TGTGCCAGCAGCACCGGGACTAGCGGGCCTTCGGAGCAGTTCTTC | CASSTGTSGPSEQFF | TRBV7-3 | - | TRBJ2-1 | TRBD2
TGTGCCAGCAGTGAAGGGGCAGCAACTAATGAAAAACTGTTTTTT | CASSEGAATNEKLFF | TRBV2 | - | TRBJ1-4 | -
TGTGCCACGAGGAGGACTAGCGGGGAAGATACGCAGTATTTT | CATRRTSGEDTQYF | TRBV6-1 | - | TRBJ2-3 | TRBD2
TGTGCTAGTGACCATCCGGGACTAGCGTCGGGGGAGCTGTTTTTT | CASDHPGLASGELFF | TRBV12-5 | - | TRBJ2-2 | TRBD2
TGTGCCAGCAGCTATGGGAACAGTCCCCTCTATGGCTACACCTTC | CASSYGNSPLYGYTF | TRBV5-8 | - | TRBJ1-2 | -
TGTGCCAGCAGTTTGAAAGGGAATCAGCCCCAGCATTTT | CASSLKGNQPQHF | TRBV27 | - | TRBJ1-5 | -
TGTGCCAGCAGCTTTGGGACCGGTAGGACCGAGAATTCACCCCTCCACTTT | CASSFGTGRTENSPLHF | TRBV7-8 | - | TRBJ1-6 | -
TGTGCCAGCAGTTTACTAGCGAGCGAAGAGACCCAGTACTTC | CASSLLASEETQYF | TRBV7-6 | once | TRBJ2-5 | TRBD2
TGTGCCAGCAGTTTCAGCGGGAGCTCCTACGAGCAGTACTTC | CASSFSGSSYEQYF | TRBV27 | - | TRBJ2-7 | TRBD2
TGTGCCAGCAGCCCCCTGGCAGGGGAAGAATACGAGCAGTACTTC | CASSPLAGEEYEQYF | TRBV14 | - | TRBJ2-7 | -
TGCGCCAGCAGCCAAGACAAGAATAGCAATCAGCCCCAGCATTTT | CASSQDKNSNQPQHF | TRBV4-3 | - | TRBJ1-5 | -
TGTGCCAGCAGTTACTCAGGGACTAGCGGGACTACGCAGTATTTT | CASSYSGTSGTTQYF | TRBV6-6 | - | TRBJ2-3 | TRBD2
TGTGCCAGTAGTATTGCCTCGGGCGGACTAGCGGGAGGTAACGAGCAGTACTTC | CASSIASGGLAGGNEQYF | TRBV19 | few | TRBJ2-7 | TRBD2
TGTGCCAGCACCCTCCTCCAGGGGGCCAGCACTGAAGCTTTCTTT | CASTLLQGASTEAFF | TRBV6-1 | - | TRBJ1-1 | TRBD1
TGTGCCAGCAGTCCCCTAGGGGTAGCGGGAGGGGATACGCAGTATTTT | CASSPLGVAGGDTQYF | TRBV27 | - | TRBJ2-3 | TRBD2
TGCAGCGTTACCGGGACGGCCTACGAGCAGTACTTC | CSVTGTAYEQYF | TRBV29-1 | - | TRBJ2-7 | -
TGTGCCAGCAGCTTGTCAAGCCCGGGGGACGAGCAGTACTTC | CASSLSSPGDEQYF | TRBV5-5 | - | TRBJ2-7 | -
TGTGCCAGCAGTTCAACCCCCGGACTTGGCGAAAAACTGTTTTTT | CASSSTPGLGEKLFF | TRBV27 | - | TRBJ1-4 | -
TGTGCCAGCAGCCGGCGACTAGAGGGGGAAGAGACCCAGTACTTC | CASSRRLEGEETQYF | TRBV5-4 | - | TRBJ2-5 | -
TGTGCCAGCAGCCTAGCGGGACAGGGGGACGAGCAGTACTTC | CASSLAGQGDEQYF | TRBV13 | - | TRBJ2-7 | TRBD1
TGTGCCAGCAGCTTGGACAGGGTCGATCTCGAGCAGTACTTC | CASSLDRVDLEQYF | TRBV7-8 | - | TRBJ2-7 | TRBD1
TGTGCCAGCAGCTTAAACCGAGAGACCTACGAGCAGTACTTC | CASSLNRETYEQYF | TRBV11-2 | - | TRBJ2-7 | -
TGTGCCAGCAGCTCGGGACAGCTGAACACTGAAGCTTTCTTT | CASSSGQLNTEAFF | TRBV11-3 | - | TRBJ1-1 | TRBD1
TGCGCCAGCAGCCATCTGGCAGGGGCCAGCTCCTACGAGCAGTACTTC | CASSHLAGASSYEQYF | TRBV4-1 | - | TRBJ2-7 | -
TGTGCCAGCAGCATTGAGGGGGACGAGCAGTACTTC | CASSIEGDEQYF | TRBV13 | - | TRBJ2-7 | -
TGCGCCAGCAGCCAAGCGGGACTAGCGGAATACTACGAGCAGTACTTC | CASSQAGLAEYYEQYF | TRBV4-1 | few | TRBJ2-7 | TRBD2
TGTGCCAGTGGGGGGGACCTCCGTCCCGGGGAGCTGTTTTTT | CASGGDLRPGELFF | TRBV6-1 | - | TRBJ2-2 | TRBD2
TGTGCCAGCATTAAATCCTACGAGCAGTACTTC | CASIKSYEQYF | TRBV2 | - | TRBJ2-7 | -
TGTGCCAGCAGCTTAACACCGGCCCCTCTCTCCTACAATGAGCAGTTCTTC | CASSLTPAPLSYNEQFF | TRBV7-3 | - | TRBJ2-1 | -
TGTGCCAGCAGCGTAGCTACGGGAGGGATAGAAGAGACCCAGTACTTC | CASSVATGGIEETQYF | TRBV9 | - | TRBJ2-5 | TRBD2
TGTGCCAGCAGTGTGACAGAGAGGGGAACTGAAGCTTTCTTT | CASSVTERGTEAFF | TRBV27 | few | TRBJ1-1 | -
TGCAGCGTTGATCAGGGCTCCTACAATGAGCAGTTCTTC | CSVDQGSYNEQFF | TRBV29-1 | - | TRBJ2-1 | -
TGTGCCGCTGCCCGAGAAAAACTGTTTTTT | CAAAREKLFF | TRBV30 | - | TRBJ1-4 | -
TGTGCCATCAGTGATACCCGGGACAGGCAAGAGACCCAGTACTTC | CAISDTRDRQETQYF | TRBV10-3 | - | TRBJ2-5 | TRBD1
TGTGCCAGCTCACCCGACGGGTGGGAATACAATGAGCAGTTCTTC | CASSPDGWEYNEQFF | TRBV18 | - | TRBJ2-1 | -
TGTGCCAGCAGTCCACAGGGTTTTATAGTGGGCTACACCTTC | CASSPQGFIVGYTF | TRBV6-5 | - | TRBJ1-2 | -
TGTGCCAGCAGTGAACTGCGGGGGGGGAACACTGAAGCTTTCTTT | CASSELRGGNTEAFF | TRBV6-1 | - | TRBJ1-1 | -
TGTGCCAGCAGCTTAGTATTGGCAACTAACTATGGCTACACCTTC | CASSLVLATNYGYTF | TRBV11-2 | - | TRBJ1-2 | -
TGCAGCGCCTCACTGACAGGGTGGGACTATGGCTACACCTTC | CSASLTGWDYGYTF | TRBV29-1 | - | TRBJ1-2 | TRBD1
TGTGCCAGCAGCTTAGTGGCACAGGGGTCCTACGAGCAGTACTTC | CASSLVAQGSYEQYF | TRBV7-8 | - | TRBJ2-7 | TRBD1
TGTGCCAGCAGTCAAAGCGGAAACGGTATGGATGAGCAGTTCTTC | CASSQSGNGMDEQFF | TRBV6-1 | - | TRBJ2-1 | -
TGTGCCAGCAGTTCCCTCTCAGACAGGATGGTCCTTGGCTACACCTTC | CASSSLSDRMVLGYTF | TRBV27 | - | TRBJ1-2 | -
TGCGCCAGCAGCCAAGAGTTGAAGAGTAATCAGCCCCAGCATTTT | CASSQELKSNQPQHF | TRBV4-3 | - | TRBJ1-5 | -
TGTGCCAGCAGCGGAGCGGGAGTGGACTACGAGCAGTACTTC | CASSGAGVDYEQYF | TRBV9 | - | TRBJ2-7 | TRBD2
TGTGCCAGCAACGGCGGGGGGGCCCCTGAGCAGTTCTTC | CASNGGGAPEQFF | TRBV6-5 | once | TRBJ2-1 | TRBD2
TGCGCCAGCAGCCAAGTCGGGCAGCCGAACACTGAAGCTTTCTTT | CASSQVGQPNTEAFF | TRBV4-3 | - | TRBJ1-1 | -